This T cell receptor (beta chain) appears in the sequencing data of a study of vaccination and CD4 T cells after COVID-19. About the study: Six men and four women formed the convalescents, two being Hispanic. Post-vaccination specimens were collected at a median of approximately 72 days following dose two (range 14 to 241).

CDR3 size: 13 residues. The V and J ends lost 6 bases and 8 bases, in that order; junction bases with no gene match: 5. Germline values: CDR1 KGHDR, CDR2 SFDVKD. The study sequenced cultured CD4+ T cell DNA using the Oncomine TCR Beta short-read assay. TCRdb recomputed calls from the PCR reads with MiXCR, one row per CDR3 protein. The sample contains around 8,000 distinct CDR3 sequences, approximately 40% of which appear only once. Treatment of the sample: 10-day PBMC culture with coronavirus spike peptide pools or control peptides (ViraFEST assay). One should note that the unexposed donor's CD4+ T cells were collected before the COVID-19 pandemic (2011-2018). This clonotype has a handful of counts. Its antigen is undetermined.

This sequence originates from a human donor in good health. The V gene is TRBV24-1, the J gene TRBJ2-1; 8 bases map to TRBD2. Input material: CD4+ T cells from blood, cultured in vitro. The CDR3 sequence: CATSSGSLDEQFF. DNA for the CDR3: TGTGCCACCAGTAGCGGGAGTTTGGATGAGCAGTTCTTC.